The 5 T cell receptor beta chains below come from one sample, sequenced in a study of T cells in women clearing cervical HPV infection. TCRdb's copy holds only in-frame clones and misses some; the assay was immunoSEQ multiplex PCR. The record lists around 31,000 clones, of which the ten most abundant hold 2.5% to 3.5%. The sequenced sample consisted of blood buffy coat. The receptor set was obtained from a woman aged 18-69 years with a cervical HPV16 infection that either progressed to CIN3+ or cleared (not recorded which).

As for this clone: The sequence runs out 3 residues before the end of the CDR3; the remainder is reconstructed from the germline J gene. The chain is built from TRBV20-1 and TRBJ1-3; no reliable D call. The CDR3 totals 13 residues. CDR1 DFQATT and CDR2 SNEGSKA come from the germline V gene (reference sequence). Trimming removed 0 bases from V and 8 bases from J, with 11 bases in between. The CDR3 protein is CSAREPGTDTIYF. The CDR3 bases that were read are TGCAGTGCTAGAGAACCCGGTACTGACACC.

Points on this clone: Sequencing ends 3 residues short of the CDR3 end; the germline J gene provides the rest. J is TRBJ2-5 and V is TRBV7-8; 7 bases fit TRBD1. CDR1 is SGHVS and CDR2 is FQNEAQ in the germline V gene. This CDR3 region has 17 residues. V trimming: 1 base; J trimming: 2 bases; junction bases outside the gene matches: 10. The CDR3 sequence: CASSLVRTGDKQETQYF. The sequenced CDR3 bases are TGTGCCAGCAGCTTAGTACGGACAGGAGATAAACAAGAGACC. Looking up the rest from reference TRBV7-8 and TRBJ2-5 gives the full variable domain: GAGVSQSPRYKVAKRGQDVALRCDPISGHVSLFWYQQALGQGPEFLTYFQNEAQLDKSGLPSDRFFAERPEGSVSTLKIQRTQQEDSAVYLCASSLVRTGDKQETQYFGPGTRLLVL.

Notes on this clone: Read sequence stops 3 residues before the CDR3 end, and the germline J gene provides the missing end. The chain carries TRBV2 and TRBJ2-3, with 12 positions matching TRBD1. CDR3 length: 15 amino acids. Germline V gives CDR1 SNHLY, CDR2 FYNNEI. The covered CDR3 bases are TGTGCCAGCAGTACGGGACAGGGGGCGATCCAGCCG. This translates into CASSTGQGAIQP. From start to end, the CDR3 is CASSTGQGAIQPQYF.

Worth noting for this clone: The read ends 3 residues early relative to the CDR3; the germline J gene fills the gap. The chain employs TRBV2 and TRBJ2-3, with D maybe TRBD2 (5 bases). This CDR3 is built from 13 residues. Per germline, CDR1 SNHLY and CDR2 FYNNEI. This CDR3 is CASTLANYQPQYF. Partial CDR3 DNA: TGTGCCAGCACCCTAGCTAACTATCAGCCG.

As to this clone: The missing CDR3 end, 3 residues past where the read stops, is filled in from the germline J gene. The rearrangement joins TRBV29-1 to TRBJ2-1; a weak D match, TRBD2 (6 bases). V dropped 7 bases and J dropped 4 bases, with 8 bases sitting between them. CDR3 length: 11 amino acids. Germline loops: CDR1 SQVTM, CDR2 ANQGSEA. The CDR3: CSGRVYNEQFF. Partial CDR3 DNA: TGCAGCGGGAGGGTGTACAATGAG.